This T cell receptor beta chain was profiled in a study of CD8+CD57+ T cells in acquired aplastic anemia. Germline loops: CDR1 SQVTM, CDR2 ANQGSEA. This CDR3 spans 15 amino acids. The V and J ends lost 0 bases and 7 bases respectively, with 19 bases between them. CD8+CD57+ cell expansion had been shown by flow cytometry in patients chosen for sequencing. TCR beta VDJ and CDR3 profiles were obtained from a genomic DNA template. MiXCR was run by TCRdb on the reads, yielding one entry per CDR3 protein. This table holds under 200,000 distinct CDR3 sequences, 48% found once. The clonotype comes from a human donor with aplastic anemia. The sequenced sample was sorted CD4+, CD8+, or CD8+CD57+ T cells (not recorded which) from PBMCs. J is TRBJ2-7 and V is TRBV29-1, with a tentative D call TRBD1 (6 bases). The CDR3 DNA follows: TGCAGCGTTGAAGATCGGGCCCAGGGGCCTGGGGAGCAGTACTTC. Protein: CSVEDRAQGPGEQYF.